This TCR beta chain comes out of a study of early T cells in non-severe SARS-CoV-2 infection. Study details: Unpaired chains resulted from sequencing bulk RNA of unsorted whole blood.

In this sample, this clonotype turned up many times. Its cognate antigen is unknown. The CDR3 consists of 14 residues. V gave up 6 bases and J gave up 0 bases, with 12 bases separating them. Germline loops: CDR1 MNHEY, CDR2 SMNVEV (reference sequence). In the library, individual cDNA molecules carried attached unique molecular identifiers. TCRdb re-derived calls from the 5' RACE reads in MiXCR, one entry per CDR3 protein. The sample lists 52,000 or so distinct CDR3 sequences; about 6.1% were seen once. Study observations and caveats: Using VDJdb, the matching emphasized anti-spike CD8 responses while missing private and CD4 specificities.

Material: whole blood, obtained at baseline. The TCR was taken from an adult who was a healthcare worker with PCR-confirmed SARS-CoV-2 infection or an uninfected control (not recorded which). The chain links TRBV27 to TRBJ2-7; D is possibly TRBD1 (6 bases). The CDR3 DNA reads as TGTGCCAGCAGGTGGACAGTGAGCTCCTACGAGCAGTACTTC. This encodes CASRWTVSSYEQYF.